One sample yielded the 16 T cell receptor beta chains listed below, sequenced in a study of low-dose radiotherapy and immunotherapy resistance in tumors. With TRAV- and TRBV-specific primers, first-strand cDNA was made, covering the alpha and beta chains. With a V-primer adapter and a constant-region primer, TCRs were amplified for roughly 21 PCR cycles. TCRdb analysed the reads with MiXCR anew, one entry per CDR3 protein. The top ten hold 5.5% to 8% of the sample, which has 64,000 or so distinct CDR3 sequences, more than 25% seen once. Described time point: before trial treatment. The sample consisted of PBMCs, taken before treatment. These receptors all come from a male donor with rectosigmoid adenocarcinoma.

Concerning this clonotype: This likely traces to a read error, being one base from a far larger clone. The rearrangement uses TRBV12-3 or TRBV12-4 and TRBJ1-3; 7 bases fit TRBD1. The CDR3 covers 15 residues. The CDR3 nucleotides are TGTGCCATCAGCGAACCGGGACAGAGTGGAAACACCACATATTTT. Its translation: CAISEPGQSGNTTYF.

By share of the sample, this clonotype is medium-sized. The rearrangement uses TRBV28 and TRBJ1-2, with D unclear. In germline, CDR1 is MDHEN, CDR2 SYDVKM. The V end was cut by 3 bases, the J end by 3 bases, with 20 bases between. This CDR3 has 17 residues. CDR3 in amino acids: CASSLVTDRRADYGYTF. The CDR3 coding sequence is TGTGCCAGCAGTTTGGTCACGGACCGGAGGGCGGACTATGGCTACACCTTC.

About this clonotype: It is likely a read error: a sequence one base away is far more abundant. The rearrangement uses TRBV11-2 and TRBJ2-7, with 8 bases aligning to TRBD1. CDR3 length: 16 amino acids. CDR1 is SGHAT, CDR2 FQNNGV, per germline. V gave up 5 bases and J gave up 7 bases; unmatched junction bases: 16. The CDR3 sequence is CASSPAEGQGRNEQYF. Written as DNA, the CDR3 is TGTGCCAGCAGCCCCGCGGAAGGACAGGGTCGCAATGAGCAGTACTTC.

This clonotype was seen ten or more times. This rearrangement joins TRBV5-5 to TRBJ1-3, with 11 bases matching TRBD1. The CDR3 loop spans 17 amino acids. Germline V gene data show CDR1 as SGHKS and CDR2 as YYEKEE (reference sequence). Trimming at V came to 4 bases and at J to 2 bases, leaving 8 bases not matched to a gene. DNA of the CDR3: TGTGCCAGCAGCACTGTCCCGGGACAGGGGGCTGGAAACACCATATATTTT. Its translation is CASSTVPGQGAGNTIYF.

A note on this clonotype: A far larger clone is just one base off, so this is likely a read error. V gene TRBV18 combines with J gene TRBJ2-5, with TRBD2 matching 9 bases. Germline assignment: CDR1 KGHSH and CDR2 LQKENI. The CDR3 is made up of 15 amino acids. The V and J ends lost 4 bases and 11 bases, in that order; junction bases with no gene match: 14. The DNA of the CDR3 is TGTGCCAGCTCACAGGCTAGCGGGATATCGGATGAGCAGTACTTC. As protein: CASSQASGISDEQYF.

This clonotype was seen many times. For the CDR3, the DNA is TGTGCCAGCAGTTTAGTGCGGGGGGGCCCAGATACGCAGTATTTT. Its protein is CASSLVRGGPDTQYF. V is TRBV12-3 or TRBV12-4 and J is TRBJ2-3, with 9 bases that match TRBD2. The CDR3 has 15 amino acids. V lost 1 base and J lost 4; bases outside the gene matches: 3.

V gene TRBV6-1 combines with J gene TRBJ1-5; D is ambiguous. This CDR3 has 11 amino acids. Germline V CDR1 and CDR2: MNHNS, SASEGT. V was shortened by 6 bases and J by 4 bases, with 4 bases between the two germline ends. The CDR3 protein is CASRQNQPQHF. The CDR3 DNA reads as TGTGCCAGCAGGCAGAATCAGCCCCAGCATTTT.

This clonotype showed up just a few times. The V gene is TRBV30, the J gene TRBJ2-3, with TRBD2 matching over 10 bases. The J segment lost 3 bases and the V segment lost 4 bases, leaving 13 bases of the junction unmatched. Germline loops: CDR1 GTSNPN, CDR2 SVGIG (reference sequence). The CDR3 consists of 17 residues. The CDR3 protein is CAWKIERGGARTDTQYF. In DNA, the CDR3 is TGTGCCTGGAAGATCGAGCGGGGGGGCGCAAGAACAGATACGCAGTATTTT.

This clonotype showed up many times. The V and J genes are TRBV20-1 and TRBJ1-4, with a weak D call TRBD1 (6 bases). The CDR3 length is 15 residues. The germline V gene encodes CDR1 DFQATT and CDR2 SNEGSKA (reference sequence). V was shortened by 6 bases and J by 1 base, with 15 bases between the two germline ends. CDR3: CSAPNRVVTNEKLFF. CDR3 coding DNA: TGCAGTGCGCCGAACAGGGTTGTAACTAATGAAAAACTGTTTTTT.

This clonotype came up many times. CDR3 sequence: CASSQDGLGGVEVWTQYF. The CDR3 DNA is TGTGCCAGCAGCCAAGATGGACTGGGGGGGGTCGAGGTGTGGACCCAGTACTTC. This chain links TRBV3-1 with TRBJ2-5; TRBD2 agrees at 7 bases. Trimming removed 0 bases from V and 7 bases from J; junction bases left unmatched: 17. Germline V gives CDR1 LGHDT, CDR2 YNNKEL (reference sequence). CDR3 length equals 18 residues.

Many counts were recorded for this clonotype. The chain joins TRBV12-3 or TRBV12-4 to TRBJ2-3; D is undetermined. CDR3 length: 11 residues. Trimming cost V 6 bases and J 6 bases, with 7 bases left between them. The CDR3 region has the DNA TGTGCCAGCAGCCCCGGGGATACGCAGTATTTT. Its translation is CASSPGDTQYF.

At least ten counts were recorded for this clonotype. V is TRBV12-3 or TRBV12-4 and J is TRBJ2-1, with D unresolved. This CDR3 is built from 11 residues. Trimming cost V 8 bases and J 6 bases, with 8 bases left between them. For the CDR3, the DNA is TGTGCCAGCCGGGTGGCCAATGAGCAGTTCTTC. It is translated as CASRVANEQFF.

The chain uses TRBV27 and TRBJ2-5; possible D gene TRBD1, 6 bases. Per the germline V gene, CDR1 is MNHEY and CDR2 is SMNVEV (reference sequence). The CDR3 consists of 17 residues. V lost 0 bases to trimming and J lost 0 bases, with 14 bases between them. CDR3 sequence reads: CASSLSGSWTDQETQYF. In DNA, the CDR3 is TGTGCCAGCAGTTTATCGGGGTCGTGGACAGACCAAGAGACCCAGTACTTC.

A note on this clonotype: The CDR3 end shows no conserved phenylalanine or tryptophan, and so a read error is likely. The genes are TRBV18 and TRBJ1-6; D is perhaps TRBD1 (5 bases). V was clipped by 2 bases and J by 11 bases, with 13 bases between them. The CDR3 covers 14 residues. Germline values: CDR1 KGHSH, CDR2 LQKENI. The CDR3: CASSPEGARPPLHY. The CDR3 coding sequence is TGTGCCAGCTCACCAGAAGGGGCGCGTCCACCCCTCCACTAT.

The V call is TRBV9, the J call TRBJ1-5, with 8 bases fitting TRBD1. This CDR3 contains 15 residues. Trimming cost V 0 bases and J 5 bases; bases outside gene matches: 4. Germline loops: CDR1 SGDLS, CDR2 YYNGEE. The CDR3 DNA follows: TGTGCCAGCAGCGTAGACCCGGACAGGGATCAGCCCCAGCATTTT. Its translation is CASSVDPDRDQPQHF.

Ten or more counts support this clonotype. J is TRBJ1-3 and V is TRBV6-2 or TRBV6-3, with D uncertain. V was cut by 5 bases and J by 3 bases, with 17 bases left in between. The CDR3 is made up of 16 amino acids. Germline lookup yields CDR1 MNHEY and CDR2 SVGEGT. The CDR3 bases are TGTGCCAGCAGTGCCAGGACGGTTGCAAATGGAAACACCATATATTTT. Protein sequence: CASSARTVANGNTIYF.